The 7 T cell receptor beta chains reported below all come from one sample, sequenced in a study of CXCR3-negative and CXCR3-positive naive CD8 T cells. UMI-labeled TRB cDNA libraries were prepared by 5' RACE. TCRdb derives one entry per CDR3 protein from the 5' RACE reads, leaving out DNA. Here the sample table reports 45,000 to 70,000 distinct CDR3 sequences. The sample taken for sequencing was memory CD8+ T cells from blood. The receptors were sampled from a human donor in good health. Some clones in this sample may be carry-over from other donors' samples.

The V gene is TRBV9, the J gene TRBJ2-2. Germline V gene sequence: CDR1 SGDLS, CDR2 YYNGEE. This CDR3 contains 12 residues. The CDR3 sequence: CASSANTGELFF.

The chain links TRBV7-2 to TRBJ2-5. This CDR3 is 16 amino acids long. Germline values: CDR1 SGHTA, CDR2 FQGNSA. The CDR3 spells CASSLFETLWKETQYF.

The gene calls are TRBV28 and TRBJ2-1; TCRdb calls TRBD2, which cannot be checked without DNA. Germline CDR1 reads MDHEN; CDR2 reads SYDVKM. The length of the CDR3 is 14 residues. CDR3 sequence: CASSFSPGNNEQFF.

V is TRBV11-3 and J is TRBJ2-5; without DNA, the TCRdb call of TRBD1 cannot be checked. Germline CDR1 is SGHNT and CDR2 is YENEEA. This CDR3 region has 15 residues. The CDR3 spells CASSLDGQGQETQYF. Variable domain in full (rest from reference TRBV11-3 and TRBJ2-5): EAGVVQSPRYKIIEKKQPVAFWCNPISGHNTLYWYLQNLGQGPELLIRYENEEAVDDSQLPKDRFSAERLKGVDSTLKIQPAELGDSAVYLCASSLDGQGQETQYFGPGTRLLVL.

The chain is built from TRBV9 and TRBJ2-1; with no DNA, the TCRdb D assignment of TRBD1 cannot be verified. CDR1 SGDLS and CDR2 YYNGEE come from the germline V gene. CDR3 length equals 12 residues. CDR3 amino acids: CASSPEGNEQFF.

V usage is TRBV5-1 and J usage is TRBJ2-3; there is no DNA to check the TCRdb D call of TRBD1. Germline-derived CDR1 and CDR2 are SGHRS and YFSETQ. The CDR3 has 17 amino acids. The CDR3 here is CASSFVPGLLSTDTQYF. Looking up the rest from reference TRBV5-1 and TRBJ2-3 gives the full variable domain: KAGVTQTPRYLIKTRGQQVTLSCSPISGHRSVSWYQQTPGQGLQFLFEYFSETQRNKGNFPGRFSGRQFSNSRSEMNVSTLELGDSALYLCASSFVPGLLSTDTQYFGPGTRLTVL.

The genes are TRBV12-3 or TRBV12-4 and TRBJ2-3; TCRdb reports TRBD2, a call that lacks DNA to check it against. CDR3 length: 18 residues. Here the CDR3 reads CASSPDRFGGSLADTQYF.